This entry lists 23 T cell receptor beta chains sequenced from one sample in a study of blood T cell repertoires in COVID-19. The method was immunoSEQ multiplex PCR; TCRdb's version includes in-frame clones alone and lacks a portion of them. The repertoire holds about 110,000 clones, about four fifths seen once, with roughly 15% in the top ten. Sequencing input: peripheral blood. The origin of the receptors is an elderly woman with acute or convalescent COVID-19.

The chain is built from TRBV5-1 and TRBJ2-3, with 10 bases aligning to TRBD2. V trimming: 3 bases; J trimming: 6 bases; junction bases outside the gene matches: 7. Germline V gene sequence: CDR1 SGHRS, CDR2 YFSETQ. CDR3 length equals 15 residues. This chain's CDR3 is CASSSSGSEGDTQYF. The CDR3 region has the DNA TGCGCCAGCAGCTCTAGCGGGAGTGAGGGTGATACGCAGTATTTT.

This clone was found a few times. V and J are TRBV11-2 and TRBJ1-6; TRBD1 matches 9 bases. After removal of 3 bases from V and 9 bases from J, the junction contained 6 bases not matched to a gene. The CDR3 consists of 15 residues. The germline gives CDR1 SGHAT, CDR2 FQNNGV. This CDR3 reads CASSFGQGYGSPLHF. The DNA of the CDR3 is TGTGCCAGCAGCTTTGGACAGGGGTATGGTTCACCCCTCCACTTT.

This clone was found once. This sequence joins TRBV6-5 and TRBJ2-7; D ambiguous. With 2 bases removed from V and 2 bases from J, the gap between germline ends came to 16 bases. The CDR3 contains 16 residues. Germline CDR1 and CDR2: MNHEY and SVGAGI. CDR3 residues: CASSYRRLHQTYEQYF. The CDR3 nucleotides read TGTGCCAGCAGTTACCGGCGACTCCATCAAACCTACGAGCAGTACTTC.

The chain has TRBV4-3 and TRBJ2-1; TRBD1 agrees at 8 bases. The germline V gene has CDR1 LGHNA and CDR2 YSLEER. This CDR3 is built from 15 residues. The junction had 11 bases not matched to a gene; V was cut back by 3 bases and J by 10 bases. CDR3 coding DNA: TGCGCCAGCAGCCAGAAGACAGGGGCTTTTGAGGAGCAGTTCTTC. This codes for CASSQKTGAFEEQFF.

The chain recombines TRBV7-9 with TRBJ2-1; 9 positions agree with TRBD2. The CDR3 is 12 amino acids. Germline CDR1 and CDR2: SEHNR and FQNEAQ (reference sequence). Germline trimming cut 1 base from V and 15 bases from J; bases unmatched to any gene: 4. The CDR3 nucleotides are TGTGCCAGCAGCTTAGTCGGGACTAGCAGGTTCTTC. It is translated as CASSLVGTSRFF.

The CDR3 nucleotides are TGTGCCAGCAGTCCCCCGGACTCCAGTGTGGGGGAGCAGTACTTC. Protein: CASSPPDSSVGEQYF. This chain joins TRBV28 and TRBJ2-7; TRBD2 is a possible D gene (5 bases). The germline CDR1 and CDR2 sequences are MDHEN and SYDVKM. CDR3 size: 15 residues. V was trimmed by 5 bases and J by 7 bases, leaving 21 bases between them.

This clone appeared once. This chain uses TRBV12-5 with TRBJ2-1; the match to TRBD2 covers 10 bases. The V gene's germline CDR1 is LGHNT and CDR2 FRNRAP. The junction had 4 bases not matched to a gene; V was cut back by 3 bases and J by 2 bases. The CDR3 runs to 16 residues. This CDR3 is CASGLSAGGPYNEQFF. CDR3 DNA: TGTGCTAGTGGTTTATCAGCGGGAGGGCCCTACAATGAGCAGTTCTTC.

The chain recombines TRBV5-1 with TRBJ2-3, with 7 bases lining up with TRBD2. The V gene end was trimmed by 1 base and the J gene end by 0 bases; junction bases not matched to a gene: 5. CDR1 and CDR2 from the germline V gene are SGHRS and YFSETQ. The CDR3 consists of 16 residues. The CDR3, as DNA: TGCGCCAGCAGCTTGTATGGCGGGAGTAGCACAGATACGCAGTATTTT. Translation gives CASSLYGGSSTDTQYF.

This chain connects TRBV29-1 to TRBJ2-7; D possibly corresponds to TRBD1 (6 bases). Looked up from germline, CDR1 is SQVTM and CDR2 is ANQGSEA. V was clipped by 4 bases and J by 6 bases, with 13 bases between them. The CDR3 loop spans 12 amino acids. The DNA for the CDR3 is TGCAGCGTTGCGGGCCAAGGGGGCGAGCAGTACTTC. Protein product: CSVAGQGGEQYF.

This clone was seen only once. V is TRBV12-3 or TRBV12-4 and J is TRBJ2-7; 9 nucleotides align to TRBD1. The CDR3 runs 13 residues. With V trimmed by 3 bases and J by 6 bases, 3 bases remained unmatched. The CDR3 protein is CASSFWDRAEQYV. CDR3 bases: TGTGCCAGCAGTTTCTGGGACAGGGCCGAGCAGTACGTC.

V gene TRBV10-3 combines with J gene TRBJ2-3, with 7 bases that match TRBD1. Trimming at V came to 4 bases and at J to 4 bases, leaving 14 bases not matched to a gene. Germline CDR1 is ENHRY and CDR2 is SYGVKD. The CDR3 has 17 residues. CDR3 loop: CAISGILQGPGSDTQYF. CDR3 in DNA: TGTGCCATCAGTGGTATATTACAGGGGCCGGGGTCAGATACGCAGTATTTT.

The chain employs TRBV11-3 and TRBJ2-1, with D perhaps matching TRBD2 (6 bases). The CDR3 consists of 14 residues. The germline V gene has CDR1 SGHNT and CDR2 YENEEA. Trimming took 7 bases from V and 7 from J, leaving 17 bases between them. The CDR3 sequence is CASIPASSANEQFF. CDR3 nucleotide sequence: TGTGCCAGCATCCCCGCCTCTAGCGCGAATGAGCAGTTCTTC.

The rearrangement links TRBV28 to TRBJ2-3; 9 bases are a match to TRBD1. The CDR3 runs 14 residues. CDR1 and CDR2 (germline): MDHEN, SYDVKM. The V segment lost 7 bases and the J segment 7 bases; nucleotides outside the gene matches: 9. The CDR3 reads CASTPGQGTYTQYF. DNA for the CDR3: TGTGCCAGCACTCCGGGACAGGGTACATATACGCAGTATTTT.

The chain employs TRBV10-3 and TRBJ2-2; D is possibly TRBD2 (7 bases). V lost 2 bases, J lost 6 bases, and 16 bases lay in between. Germline CDR1 ENHRY, CDR2 SYGVKD. This CDR3 comprises 16 residues. In DNA form, the CDR3 reads TGTGCCATCAGTGAGCGGACTAGGCAGGGGTCCGGGGAGCTGTTTTTT. Protein sequence: CAISERTRQGSGELFF.

The chain employs TRBV19 and TRBJ1-2, with 7 bases lining up with TRBD1. CDR1 and CDR2 from the germline V gene are LNHDA and SQIVND (reference sequence). The junction had 12 bases not matched to a gene; V was cut back by 3 bases and J by 8 bases. The CDR3 covers 15 residues. The CDR3 region has the DNA TGTGCCAGTAGTATGTGGAAAGGGGGCGAGTTAGGCTACACCTTC. Translating it yields CASSMWKGGELGYTF.

This chain connects TRBV10-3 to TRBJ1-1; a possible D gene is TRBD1 (5 bases). Germline loops: CDR1 ENHRY, CDR2 SYGVKD. This CDR3 spans 13 amino acids. V was trimmed by 8 bases and J by 1 base, leaving 11 bases between them. This CDR3 is CAIGGVPNTEAFF. The CDR3 DNA is TGTGCCATCGGGGGGGTCCCGAACACTGAAGCTTTCTTT.

This CDR3 reads CASSPSKSGPEQFF. In nucleotides, the CDR3 is TGTGCCAGCAGTCCTTCCAAGTCAGGCCCGGAGCAGTTCTTC. The chain employs TRBV9 and TRBJ2-1; D unresolved. Germline lookup yields CDR1 SGDLS and CDR2 YYNGEE. The CDR3 runs 14 residues. V gave up 5 bases and J gave up 10 bases, with 19 bases separating them.

This clone showed up just once. The chain recombines TRBV28 with TRBJ1-2; tentatively, D is TRBD1 (5 bases). V gave up 4 bases and J gave up 1 base, with 10 bases separating them. Germline V CDR1 and CDR2: MDHEN, SYDVKM. The CDR3 is made up of 14 amino acids. CDR3 nucleotides: TGTGCCAGCAGTTCGGGGGGTGATAACTATGGCTACACCTTC. Protein sequence: CASSSGGDNYGYTF.

The CDR3 DNA sequence: TGCGCCAGCAGCCCATCGGGGAGCGGGGTTACCTACAATGAGCAGTTCTTC. Translated, it gives CASSPSGSGVTYNEQFF. The rearrangement joins TRBV5-1 to TRBJ2-1, with 7 bases matching TRBD2. The CDR3 has 17 residues. Germline-derived CDR1 and CDR2 are SGHRS and YFSETQ. J gave up 2 bases and V 4 bases, and 12 bases lay outside the gene matches. Variable domain in full (rest from reference TRBV5-1 and TRBJ2-1): KAGVTQTPRYLIKTRGQQVTLSCSPISGHRSVSWYQQTPGQGLQFLFEYFSETQRNKGNFPGRFSGRQFSNSRSEMNVSTLELGDSALYLCASSPSGSGVTYNEQFFGPGTRLTVL.

The chain combines TRBV7-9 with TRBJ2-5; no definite D call. The CDR3 has 12 residues. From germline, CDR1 is SEHNR and CDR2 FQNEAQ (reference sequence). Trimming removed 7 bases at V and 1 base at J, with 7 bases between. The DNA for the CDR3 is TGTGCCAGCAACTACCTCCAAGAGACCCAGTACTTC. The encoded protein is CASNYLQETQYF. Looking up the rest from reference TRBV7-9 and TRBJ2-5 gives the full variable domain: DTGVSQNPRHKITKRGQNVTFRCDPISEHNRLYWYRQTLGQGPEFLTYFQNEAQLEKSRLLSDRFSAERPKGSFSTLEIQRTEQGDSAMYLCASNYLQETQYFGPGTRLLVL.

The chain carries TRBV5-1 and TRBJ1-3; no definite D call. The CDR3 extends over 14 amino acids. CDR1 and CDR2 from the germline V gene are SGHRS and YFSETQ. V was cut by 4 bases and J by 4 bases, with 12 bases left in between. In DNA form, the CDR3 reads TGCGCCAGCAGCCAAACCGACGGGGGAAACACCATATATTTT. This codes for CASSQTDGGNTIYF.

V and J are TRBV7-2 and TRBJ1-2; D remains unclear. The germline V and J ends were trimmed by 5 bases and 2 bases, with 12 bases remaining between them. Germline V gene data show CDR1 as SGHTA and CDR2 as FQGNSA. This CDR3 has 14 amino acids. This chain's CDR3 is CASSHREGNYGYTF. The CDR3 DNA is TGTGCCAGCAGCCACCGGGAGGGCAACTATGGCTACACCTTC.

This sequence joins TRBV24-1 and TRBJ2-2; 8 bases fit TRBD2. The V gene's germline CDR1 is KGHDR and CDR2 SFDVKD. The CDR3 is made up of 16 amino acids. V was pared by 4 bases and J by 5 bases, with 8 bases of the junction left unmatched. CDR3 amino acids: CATSDMRPGGTGELFF. The DNA for the CDR3 is TGTGCCACCAGTGACATGCGACCGGGGGGGACCGGGGAGCTGTTTTTT.